The entry below gives a single T cell receptor (beta chain) sequence along with its context. This clone was recorded only once. Its cognate antigen has yet to be identified. Per-nucleotide qualities are absent, and no much larger clonotype sits a single base away. Whole blood was collected in K2EDTA tubes by collaborating institutions according to the institutions' own protocols. For TCRbeta analysis, collaborator samples were shipped as frozen whole blood, as isolated PBMCs, or as DNA extracted from either sample type. Cut back by 6 bases and 4 bases, the V and J ends lie 16 bases apart. From the cysteine up to the phenylalanine, the CDR3 has a length of 15 residues. Only the CDR3 region is kept as DNA, spanning 45 bases read in frame from base 1. CDR1 and CDR2, per the germline V gene, are KGHSH and LQKENI. The sample comes from a study of blood T cell repertoires in COVID-19 (dated by TCRdb to 2019 to 2021). Broadly, across the study: Samples from collaborators originated in the United States, Italy and Spain and spanned both the acute and convalescent phases of COVID-19. The repertoires were released in a freely available public database meant as a resource for research on the immune response to SARS-CoV-2. Subjects who had been exposed to COVID-19, were actively infected with it, or had recovered from it provided the deeply sampled blood TCRbeta repertoires that made up the dataset. Where available, HLA class I and class II types were obtained from metadata supplied by the sample provider rather than from assay-based typing. Nearly every sample came with metadata listing a de-identified subject ID, COVID-19 status, age in years and sex. The samples were drawn from two sources: the first 160 participants of the ongoing ImmuneRACE study, and 1,000 to 1,500 subjects contributed by 6 global collaborators. The prospective study material was composed of cDNA or gDNA derived from T cells, B-cell-depleted T cells, or PBMCs. Overall study results and their limits: The quantity of clinical and demographic metadata differed by source and by participant and was supplied without curation.

TCRbeta CDR3 regions were amplified from genomic DNA using the immunoSEQ Assay, a bias-controlled multiplex PCR. On the study's bioinformatics: The number of nucleated cells in each sample was estimated from the amplification of reference gene primers within the assay. Sequence reads were collapsed and filtered to measure the absolute abundance of every unique TCRbeta CDR3 rearrangement. Productive Simpson clonality was computed per sample as the square root of Simpson's diversity index over productive rearrangements. The source is immuneACCESS, and TCRdb retained only in-frame sequences with V and J called. Part of the clones is not carried over; for the studies checked, unresolved V genes explain less than half of this, and the remainder is unexplained. V and J calls and clone size are those listed in that table; D and trimming were worked out from the DNA. This sample has about 5,100 clones in its table, and roughly 84% of those were observed once. About 3% of the sample is taken by the ten largest.

The sequence was obtained from a woman aged 80 or over with acute or convalescent COVID-19. Recombination joined TRBV18 with TRBJ2-1; TRBD2 is perhaps the D gene, given 6 matching bases. Sequenced sample: peripheral blood. The base sequence is TGTGCCAGCTCGCGAGAAACCGGGGGTTACAATGAGCAGTTCTTC. Its amino acids are CASSRETGGYNEQFF.